This passage covers 16 T cell receptor beta chains from one sample sequenced in a study of cytomegalovirus exposure and HLA in healthy donors. Primers for the PCR totalled 60 Vbeta and 13 Jbeta. Only in-frame clones appear in the TCRdb table, and some are missing; sequencing was by immunoSEQ multiplex PCR. Of about 190,000 clones in the sample, around 79% were seen once. Sequencing was performed on PBMCs. Receptors were obtained from a woman in her forties or fifties in good health and CMV-seronegative.

This clone was observed a handful of times. V gene TRBV28 combines with J gene TRBJ2-5; 9 bases match TRBD1. The closer fit of TRBJ2-7 to the DNA end suggests the J call may be wrong. Per germline, CDR1 MDHEN and CDR2 SYDVKM. The CDR3 runs 15 residues. CDR3 protein: CASSPTGGKRDEQYF. The CDR3 DNA follows: TGTGCCAGCAGCCCCACAGGGGGCAAACGGGACGAGCAGTACTTC.

The genes are TRBV28 and TRBJ2-3; 15 bases are a match to TRBD2. Germline values: CDR1 MDHEN, CDR2 SYDVKM. This CDR3 contains 16 residues. J gave up 3 bases and V 5 bases, and 3 bases lay outside the gene matches. The DNA of the CDR3 is TGTGCCAGCAGTCCCGGGACTAGCGGGGGGACAGATACGCAGTATTTT. Residues: CASSPGTSGGTDTQYF.

The genes are TRBV7-9 and TRBJ2-7, with 7 bases identical to TRBD1. This CDR3 spans 12 amino acids. The germline V gene encodes CDR1 SEHNR and CDR2 FQNEAQ (reference sequence). The V segment lost 5 bases and the J segment 7 bases; nucleotides outside the gene matches: 5. CDR3 bases: TGTGCCAGCAGCCAATCAGGGGGAGAGCAGTACTTC. It translates to CASSQSGGEQYF.

This clone came up once. The chain carries TRBV19 and TRBJ1-5; D is uncertain. The CDR3 is made up of 13 amino acids. The V gene's germline CDR1 is LNHDA and CDR2 SQIVND (reference sequence). The V gene lost 3 bases and the J gene lost 4 bases, with 7 bases spanning the gap. The CDR3 reads CASSIPHNQPQHF. The DNA of the CDR3 is TGTGCCAGTAGTATCCCCCATAATCAGCCCCAGCATTTT.

The chain combines TRBV7-8 with TRBJ2-5; tentatively, D is TRBD1 (6 bases). The DNA end is a closer match to TRBJ2-7, so the J assignment may be wrong. This CDR3 contains 13 residues. Germline V gene data show CDR1 as SGHVS and CDR2 as FQNEAQ. The DNA for the CDR3 is TGTGCCAGCAGCCCGGACAGAGCCTACGAGCAGTACTTC. Translated: CASSPDRAYEQYF.

J is TRBJ2-1 and V is TRBV7-3, with 8 bases fitting TRBD1. Unmatched junction bases numbered 5, after V lost 1 base and J lost 6 bases. This CDR3 is built from 15 residues. Germline V gives CDR1 SGHTA, CDR2 FQGTGA. The CDR3: CASSLNQGALNEQFF. In nucleotides, the CDR3 is TGTGCCAGCAGCTTAAATCAGGGGGCGCTCAATGAGCAGTTCTTC.

The genes are TRBV19 and TRBJ2-7; TRBD1 matches at 9 bases. The trim removed 6 bases at V and 6 bases at J, leaving 12 bases unmatched. CDR1 is LNHDA, CDR2 SQIVND, per germline (reference sequence). The CDR3 extends over 15 amino acids. CDR3 in DNA: TGTGCCAGTAGCAGAGGAGGGACAGGGTCTCTCGAGCAGTACTTC. Protein: CASSRGGTGSLEQYF. Based on the CDR3 plus reference TRBV19 and TRBJ2-7, the full variable domain is DGGITQSPKYLFRKEGQNVTLSCEQNLNHDAMYWYRQDPGQGLRLIYYSQIVNDFQKGDIAEGYSVSREKKESFPLTVTSAQKNPTAFYLCASSRGGTGSLEQYFGPGTRLTVT.

In its sample, this clone was seen a few times. The rearrangement uses TRBV5-8 and TRBJ1-1; D possibly corresponds to TRBD1 (5 bases). V was cut by 7 bases and J by 3 bases, with 16 bases left in between. CDR1 is SGHTS, CDR2 YDEGEE, per germline. The CDR3 totals 14 residues. The CDR3, as DNA: TGTGCCAGCCCGGGGGAGGGCATGGACACTGAAGCTTTCTTT. It codes for CASPGEGMDTEAFF.

The genes are TRBV19 and TRBJ1-5; 9 positions match TRBD1. From germline, CDR1 is LNHDA and CDR2 SQIVND (reference sequence). The CDR3 is made up of 16 amino acids. V gave up 0 bases and J gave up 8 bases; unmatched junction bases: 8. CDR3 DNA sequence: TGTGCCAGTAGTATAGAGACAGGGGGTCCGAATAAGCCCCAGCATTTT. It translates to CASSIETGGPNKPQHF.

The chain combines TRBV12-5 with TRBJ1-5; D not resolved. Trimming took off 1 base at V and 1 base at J, with 5 bases between the two ends. Germline values: CDR1 LGHNT, CDR2 FRNRAP. The CDR3 is made up of 14 amino acids. CDR3 residues: CASGLGPSNQPQHF. CDR3 nucleotide sequence: TGTGCTAGTGGTTTGGGTCCAAGCAATCAGCCCCAGCATTTT. Variable domain in full (rest from reference TRBV12-5 and TRBJ1-5): DARVTQTPRHKVTEMGQEVTMRCQPILGHNTVFWYRQTMMQGLELLAYFRNRAPLDDSGMPKDRFSAEMPDATLATLKIQPSEPRDSAVYFCASGLGPSNQPQHFGDGTRLSIL.

The chain is built from TRBV6-5 and TRBJ1-5; D is undetermined. V lost 6 bases and J 7 bases, leaving 16 bases between the germline ends. The CDR3 consists of 14 residues. Germline-derived CDR1 and CDR2 are MNHEY and SVGAGI. DNA for the CDR3: TGTGCCAGCAGACCCCATGGAGTAAGGCAGCCCCAGCATTTT. Translation gives CASRPHGVRQPQHF.

In this sample, this clone turned up a few times. V gene TRBV30 combines with J gene TRBJ1-1, with a possible D match to TRBD1 (5 bases). Germline assignment: CDR1 GTSNPN and CDR2 SVGIG (reference sequence). The CDR3 consists of 13 residues. The germline V and J ends were trimmed by 0 bases and 5 bases, with 10 bases remaining between them. This chain's CDR3 is CAWSVGGLTEAFF. The CDR3 DNA reads TGTGCCTGGAGTGTTGGGGGGTTGACTGAAGCTTTCTTT.

The chain carries TRBV7-2 and TRBJ1-1; 7 positions agree with TRBD1. Trimming cost V 4 bases and J 0 bases; bases outside gene matches: 8. From germline, CDR1 is SGHTA and CDR2 FQGNSA. The CDR3 contains 16 residues. This chain's CDR3 is CASSSPGQALNTEAFF. In nucleotides, the CDR3 is TGTGCCAGCAGCTCTCCCGGACAGGCGCTGAACACTGAAGCTTTCTTT.

The CDR3 spells CASSKALGGGNTGELFF. CDR3 DNA: TGTGCCAGCAGCAAAGCGCTAGGGGGGGGCAATACCGGGGAGCTGTTTTTT. The chain joins TRBV21-1 to TRBJ2-2; whether TRBD2, the table's D call, matches the DNA was not checked. TRBV21-1 is a known pseudogene. The CDR3 is 17 residues long.

The chain employs TRBV6-4 and TRBJ1-3, with D possibly TRBD1 on 5 matching bases. Germline-derived CDR1 and CDR2 are MRHNA and SNTAGT. V was pared by 3 bases and J by 0 bases, with 9 bases between. This CDR3 contains 15 residues. The CDR3 nucleotides are TGTGCCAGCAGTGAGCACGGGGGCTCTGGAAACACCATATATTTT. Encoded protein: CASSEHGGSGNTIYF.

The chain employs TRBV6-5 and TRBJ1-2, with D unclear. Germline lookup yields CDR1 MNHEY and CDR2 SVGAGI. The length of the CDR3 is 15 residues. Trimming shortened V by 0 bases and J by 4 bases, and 12 bases separated the two germline ends. CDR3 sequence (DNA): TGTGCCAGCAGTTACTCCTCCAGTGGCACCTATGGCTACACCTTC. Its translation: CASSYSSSGTYGYTF.